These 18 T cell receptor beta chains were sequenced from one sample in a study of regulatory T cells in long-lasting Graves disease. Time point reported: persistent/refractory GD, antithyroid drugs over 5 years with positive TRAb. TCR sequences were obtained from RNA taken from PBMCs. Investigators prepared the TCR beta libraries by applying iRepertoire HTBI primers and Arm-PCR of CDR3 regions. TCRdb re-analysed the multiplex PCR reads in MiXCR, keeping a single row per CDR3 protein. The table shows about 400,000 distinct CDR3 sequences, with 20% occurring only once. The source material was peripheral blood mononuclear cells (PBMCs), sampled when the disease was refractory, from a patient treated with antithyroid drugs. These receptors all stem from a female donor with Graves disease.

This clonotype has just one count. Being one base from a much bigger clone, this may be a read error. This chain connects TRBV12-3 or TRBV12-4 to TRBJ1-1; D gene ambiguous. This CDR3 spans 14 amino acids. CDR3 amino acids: CVSSLRAVYTEAFF. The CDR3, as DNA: TGTGTCAGCAGTTTAAGGGCAGTATACACTGAAGCTTTCTTT.

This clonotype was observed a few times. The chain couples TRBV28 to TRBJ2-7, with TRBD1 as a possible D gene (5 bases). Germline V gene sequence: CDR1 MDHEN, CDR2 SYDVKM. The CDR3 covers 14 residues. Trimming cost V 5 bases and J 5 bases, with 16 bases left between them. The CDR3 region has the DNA TGTGCCAGCAGTACACCCTCAGGGTTTAACGAGCAGTACTTC. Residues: CASSTPSGFNEQYF.

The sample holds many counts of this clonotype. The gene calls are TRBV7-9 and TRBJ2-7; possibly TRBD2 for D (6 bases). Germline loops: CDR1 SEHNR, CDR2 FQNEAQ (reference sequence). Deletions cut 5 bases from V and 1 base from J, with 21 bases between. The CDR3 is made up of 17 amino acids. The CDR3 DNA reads TGTGCCAGCAGCCCAGGGTATCCTGGCGGGAATTCCTACGAGCAGTACTTC. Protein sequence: CASSPGYPGGNSYEQYF.

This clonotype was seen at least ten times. The CDR3 loop is CASSWTSGSTQETQYF. The CDR3 bases are TGTGCCAGCAGTTGGACTAGCGGGAGTACGCAAGAGACCCAGTACTTC. The chain links TRBV2 to TRBJ2-5, with 13 positions matching TRBD2. CDR1 and CDR2 from the germline V gene are SNHLY and FYNNEI. J gave up 2 bases and V 5 bases, and 5 bases lay outside the gene matches. The CDR3 spans 16 residues.

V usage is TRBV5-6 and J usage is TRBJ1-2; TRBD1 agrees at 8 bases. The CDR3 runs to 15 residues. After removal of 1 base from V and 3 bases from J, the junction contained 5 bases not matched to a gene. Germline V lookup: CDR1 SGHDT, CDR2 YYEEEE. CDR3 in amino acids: CASSLSQTGDYGYTF. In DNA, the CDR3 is TGTGCCAGCAGCTTGTCCCAGACAGGGGACTATGGCTACACCTTC.

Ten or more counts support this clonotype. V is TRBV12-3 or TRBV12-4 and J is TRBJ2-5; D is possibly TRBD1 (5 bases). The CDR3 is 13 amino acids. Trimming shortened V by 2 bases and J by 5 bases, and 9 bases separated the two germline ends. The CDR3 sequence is CASSLSSGETQYF. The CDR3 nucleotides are TGTGCCAGCAGTTTAAGTTCAGGGGAGACCCAGTACTTC.

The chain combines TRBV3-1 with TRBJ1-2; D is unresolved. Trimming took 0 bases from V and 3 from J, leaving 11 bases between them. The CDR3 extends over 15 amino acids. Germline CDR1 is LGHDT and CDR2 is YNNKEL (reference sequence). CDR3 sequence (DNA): TGTGCCAGCAGCCAAGATGTTGAGGCTTACTATGGCTACACCTTC. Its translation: CASSQDVEAYYGYTF.

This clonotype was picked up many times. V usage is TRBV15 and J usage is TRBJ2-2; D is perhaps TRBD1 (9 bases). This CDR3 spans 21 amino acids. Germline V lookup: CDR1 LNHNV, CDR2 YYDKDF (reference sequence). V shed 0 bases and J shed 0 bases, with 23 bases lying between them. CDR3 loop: CATSRDRGGQGNPANTGELFF. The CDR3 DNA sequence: TGTGCCACCAGCAGAGATCGGGGGGGACAGGGTAACCCCGCGAACACCGGGGAGCTGTTTTTT.

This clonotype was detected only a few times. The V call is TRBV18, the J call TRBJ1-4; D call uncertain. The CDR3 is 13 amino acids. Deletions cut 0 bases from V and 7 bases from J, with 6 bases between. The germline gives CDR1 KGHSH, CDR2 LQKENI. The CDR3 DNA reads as TGTGCCAGCTCACCACCGGCCGTTGAAAAACTGTTTTTT. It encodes CASSPPAVEKLFF. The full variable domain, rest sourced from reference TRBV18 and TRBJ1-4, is NAGVMQNPRHLVRRRGQEARLRCSPMKGHSHVYWYRQLPEEGLKFMVYLQKENIIDESGMPKERFSAEFPKEGPSILRIQQVVRGDSAAYFCASSPPAVEKLFFGSGTQLSVL.

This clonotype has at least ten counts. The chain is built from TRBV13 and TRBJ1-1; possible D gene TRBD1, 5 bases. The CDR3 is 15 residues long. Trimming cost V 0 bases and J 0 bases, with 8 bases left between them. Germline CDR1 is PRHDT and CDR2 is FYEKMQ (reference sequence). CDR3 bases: TGTGCCAGCAGCTTAGGAGACAGCCTGAACACTGAAGCTTTCTTT. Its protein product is CASSLGDSLNTEAFF.

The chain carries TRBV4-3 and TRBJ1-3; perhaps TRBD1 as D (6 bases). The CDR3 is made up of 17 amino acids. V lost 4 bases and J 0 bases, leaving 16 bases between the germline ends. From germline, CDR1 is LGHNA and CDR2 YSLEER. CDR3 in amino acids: CASSPRVTGNSGNTIYF. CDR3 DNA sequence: TGCGCCAGCAGCCCCCGAGTGACAGGAAACTCTGGAAACACCATATATTTT.

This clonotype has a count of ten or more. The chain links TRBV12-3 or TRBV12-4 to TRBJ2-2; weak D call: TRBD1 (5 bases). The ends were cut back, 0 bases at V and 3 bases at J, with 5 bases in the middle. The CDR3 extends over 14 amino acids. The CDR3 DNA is TGTGCCAGCAGTTTAGCAGGGGACACCGGGGAGCTGTTTTTT. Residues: CASSLAGDTGELFF.

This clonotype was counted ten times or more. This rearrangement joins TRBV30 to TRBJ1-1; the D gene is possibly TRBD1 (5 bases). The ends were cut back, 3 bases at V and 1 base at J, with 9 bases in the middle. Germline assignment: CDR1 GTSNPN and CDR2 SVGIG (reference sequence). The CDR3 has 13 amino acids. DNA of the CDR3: TGTGCCTGGAGCTCCGGGACGAACACTGAAGCTTTCTTT. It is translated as CAWSSGTNTEAFF.

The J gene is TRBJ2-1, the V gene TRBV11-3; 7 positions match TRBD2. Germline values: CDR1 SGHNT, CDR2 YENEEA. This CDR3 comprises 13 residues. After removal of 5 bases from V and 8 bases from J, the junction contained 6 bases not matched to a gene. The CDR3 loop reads CASSTGLDDEQFF. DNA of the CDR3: TGTGCCAGCAGCACCGGACTAGATGATGAGCAGTTCTTC.

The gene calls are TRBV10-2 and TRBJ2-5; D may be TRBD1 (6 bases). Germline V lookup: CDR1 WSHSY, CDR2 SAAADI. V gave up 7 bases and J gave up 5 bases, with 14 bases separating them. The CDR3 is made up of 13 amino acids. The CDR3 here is CASTTGFWETQYF. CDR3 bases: TGCGCCAGCACTACAGGGTTCTGGGAGACCCAGTACTTC.

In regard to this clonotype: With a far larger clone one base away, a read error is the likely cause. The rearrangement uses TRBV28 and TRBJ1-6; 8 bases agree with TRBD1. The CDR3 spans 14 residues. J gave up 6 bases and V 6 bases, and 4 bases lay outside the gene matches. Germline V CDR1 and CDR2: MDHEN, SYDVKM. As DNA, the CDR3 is TGTGCCAGCAGCCGGGACAGGAGTAATTCACCCCTCCACTTT. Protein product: CASSRDRSNSPLHF.

The CDR3 nucleotides are TGTGCCAGCAGTCCCATGGGGCAAAAGTCTTTGGGCGAGCAGTACTTC. Translating it yields CASSPMGQKSLGEQYF. This chain links TRBV27 with TRBJ2-7; D perhaps matches TRBD1 (5 bases). The V end lost 5 bases, the J end lost 6 bases, and 23 bases lay between the germline ends. CDR3 length: 16 residues. Germline lookup yields CDR1 MNHEY and CDR2 SMNVEV (reference sequence).

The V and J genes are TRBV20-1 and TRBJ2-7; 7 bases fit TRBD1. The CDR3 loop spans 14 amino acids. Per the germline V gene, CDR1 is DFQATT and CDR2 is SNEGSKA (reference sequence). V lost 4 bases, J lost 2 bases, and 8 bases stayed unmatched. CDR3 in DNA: TGCAGTGCTAATTTCAGACAGGGAACCTACGAGCAGTACTTC. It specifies CSANFRQGTYEQYF.